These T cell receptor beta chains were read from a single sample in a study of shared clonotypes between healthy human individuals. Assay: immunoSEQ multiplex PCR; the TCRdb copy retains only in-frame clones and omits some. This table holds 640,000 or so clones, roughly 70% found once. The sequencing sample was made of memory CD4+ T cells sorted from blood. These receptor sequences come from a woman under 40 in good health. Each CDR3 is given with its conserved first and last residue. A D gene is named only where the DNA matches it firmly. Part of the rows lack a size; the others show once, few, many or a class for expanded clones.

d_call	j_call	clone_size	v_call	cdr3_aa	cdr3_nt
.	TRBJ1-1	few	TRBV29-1	CSVEGGASEDTEAFF	TGCAGCGTTGAAGGAGGGGCTAGTGAGGACACTGAAGCTTTCTTT
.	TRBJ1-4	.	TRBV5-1	CASSLEGREGEKLFF	TGCGCCAGCAGCTTGGAAGGGAGGGAGGGTGAAAAACTGTTTTTT
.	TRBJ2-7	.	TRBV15	CATSRDLESYEQYF	TGTGCCACCAGCAGAGATCTCGAATCCTACGAGCAGTACTTC
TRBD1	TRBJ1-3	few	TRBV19	CATQDRNGNTIYF	TGTGCCACCCAGGACAGGAACGGAAACACCATATATTTT
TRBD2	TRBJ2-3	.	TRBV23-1	CASNGDGGRANDTQYF	TGCGCCAGCAACGGAGACGGCGGGAGGGCAAACGATACGCAGTATTTT
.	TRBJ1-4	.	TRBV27	CASSTRDKGLRLEKLFF	TGTGCCAGCAGTACCCGGGACAAGGGGCTGCGGTTGGAAAAACTGTTTTTT
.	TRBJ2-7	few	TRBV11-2	CASSRDSLIEQYF	TGTGCCAGCAGCAGGGACTCCTTGATCGAGCAGTACTTC
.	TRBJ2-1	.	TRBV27	CASKALSSYNEQFF	TGTGCCAGCAAAGCCCTTAGCTCCTACAATGAGCAGTTCTTC
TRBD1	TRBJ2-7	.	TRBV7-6	CASSLKPRDSRFEQYF	TGTGCCAGCAGCTTAAAACCCCGGGACAGTAGATTTGAGCAGTACTTC
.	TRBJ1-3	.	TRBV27	CASSKHRGNTIYF	TGTGCCAGCAGTAAACACAGGGGAAACACCATATATTTT
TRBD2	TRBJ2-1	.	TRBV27	CASSLSNFQRGSYNEQFF	TGTGCCAGCAGTTTATCCAATTTTCAGCGGGGCTCCTACAATGAGCAGTTCTTC
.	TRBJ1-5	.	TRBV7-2	CASSLDGQKNQPQHF	TGTGCCAGCAGCTTAGACGGACAGAAAAATCAGCCCCAGCATTTT
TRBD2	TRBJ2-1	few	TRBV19	CASSIVAGDYNEQFF	TGTGCCAGTAGTATCGTAGCGGGAGATTACAATGAGCAGTTCTTC
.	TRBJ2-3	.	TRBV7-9	CASSLSTGDDTQYF	TGTGCCAGCAGCTTATCTACGGGTGACGATACGCAGTATTTT
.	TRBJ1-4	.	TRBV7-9	CASSLPRGADEKLFF	TGTGCCAGCAGCTTACCTCGAGGGGCAGATGAAAAACTGTTTTTT
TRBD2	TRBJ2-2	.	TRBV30	CAWSGLAGATGELFF	TGTGCCTGGTCCGGACTAGCGGGAGCGACCGGGGAGCTGTTTTTT
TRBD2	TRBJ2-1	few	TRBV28	CASSQLGTSGTNEQFF	TGTGCCAGCAGTCAACTTGGGACTAGCGGGACGAATGAGCAGTTCTTC